Below, 18 T cell receptor beta chains from the same sample are listed, as sequenced in a study of regulatory T cells in long-lasting Graves disease. Time point of the sample: newly diagnosed GD, antithyroid drugs for less than 3 months. RNA isolated from PBMCs was used to make the TCR library. Library construction for TCR beta used iRepertoire HTBI primers and Arm-PCR of CDR3 regions. A single record per CDR3 protein comes from TCRdb applying MiXCR to the multiplex PCR reads. The sample has more than 300,000 distinct CDR3 sequences; roughly 15% are singletons. These data were likewise used in another study, on T cells in Graves' hyperthyroidism and ophthalmopathy.

The source was peripheral blood mononuclear cells (PBMCs), collected at new diagnosis, from a patient treated with antithyroid drugs. These receptors came from a woman younger than 30 with Graves disease.

The rearrangement uses TRBV10-3 and TRBJ1-4; D unresolved. Germline values: CDR1 ENHRY, CDR2 SYGVKD. Trimming left V 5 bases short and J 6 bases short, with 16 bases between. This CDR3 is built from 15 residues. CDR3 nucleotides: TGTGCCATCAGTCAAAACAGTTCCCCCTATGAAAAACTGTTTTTT. This encodes CAISQNSSPYEKLFF.

The chain joins TRBV28 to TRBJ2-2; D is uncertain. The CDR3 totals 12 residues. Germline V lookup: CDR1 MDHEN, CDR2 SYDVKM. The V end lost 1 base, the J end lost 6 bases, and 3 bases lay between the germline ends. CDR3 sequence (DNA): TGTGCCAGCAGTTTATATCCCGGGGAGCTGTTTTTT. Its translation: CASSLYPGELFF.

This clonotype was seen more than once but under ten times. V and J are TRBV6-1 and TRBJ2-1, with D perhaps TRBD2 (7 bases). Germline V gene lookup returns CDR1 MNHNS and CDR2 SASEGT. The ends were cut back, 6 bases at V and 5 bases at J, with 11 bases in the middle. CDR3 size: 13 residues. The CDR3 DNA reads TGTGCCAGCAGGGGAGGGGGGGACAATGAGCAGTTCTTC. It translates to CASRGGGDNEQFF.

This rearrangement joins TRBV19 to TRBJ1-2, with unresolved D. Trimming pared 3 bases from V and 2 bases from J, leaving 13 bases between. The germline CDR1 and CDR2 sequences are LNHDA and SQIVND (reference sequence). The length of the CDR3 is 15 residues. The CDR3: CASSMDWTANYGYTF. CDR3 DNA sequence: TGTGCCAGTAGTATGGATTGGACGGCAAACTATGGCTACACCTTC.

Ten or more counts support this clonotype. The chain couples TRBV12-3 or TRBV12-4 to TRBJ2-7; maybe TRBD1 (5 bases). V dropped 6 bases and J dropped 3 bases, with 12 bases sitting between them. This CDR3 has 13 residues. The CDR3 nucleotides read TGTGCCAGCAGATTTGGACAAAACTACGAGCAGTACTTC. It codes for CASRFGQNYEQYF.

This clonotype was counted at least ten times. This chain uses TRBV7-9 with TRBJ2-5; the match to TRBD2 covers 15 bases. This CDR3 contains 16 residues. Per the germline V gene, CDR1 is SEHNR and CDR2 is FQNEAQ (reference sequence). After removal of 5 bases from V and 4 bases from J, the junction contained 5 bases not matched to a gene. The CDR3 bases are TGTGCCAGCAGCGGACTAGCGGGAGGGTGGAGAGAGACCCAGTACTTC. Translation: CASSGLAGGWRETQYF. Together with reference TRBV7-9 and TRBJ2-5, the CDR3 gives the full variable domain: DTGVSQNPRHKITKRGQNVTFRCDPISEHNRLYWYRQTLGQGPEFLTYFQNEAQLEKSRLLSDRFSAERPKGSFSTLEIQRTEQGDSAMYLCASSGLAGGWRETQYFGPGTRLLVL.

This clonotype has a count of ten or more. V usage is TRBV5-1 and J usage is TRBJ2-7; D is unclear. The CDR3 sequence is 13 residues long. V lost 1 base to trimming and J lost 1 base, with 6 bases between them. The V gene's germline CDR1 is SGHRS and CDR2 YFSETQ. CDR3 sequence reads: CASSLFPSYEQYF. CDR3 in DNA: TGCGCCAGCAGCTTGTTCCCGTCCTACGAGCAGTACTTC. Supplemented by reference TRBV5-1 and TRBJ2-7, the full variable domain reads KAGVTQTPRYLIKTRGQQVTLSCSPISGHRSVSWYQQTPGQGLQFLFEYFSETQRNKGNFPGRFSGRQFSNSRSEMNVSTLELGDSALYLCASSLFPSYEQYFGPGTRLTVT.

This clonotype was detected only a few times. V is TRBV19 and J is TRBJ1-2, with no clear D. Trimming stripped 1 base from V and 2 bases from J, with 14 bases between. Germline assignment: CDR1 LNHDA and CDR2 SQIVND (reference sequence). The CDR3 length is 16 residues. CDR3 DNA: TGTGCCAGTAGTATAGGGGCAGGTCGGGTCAACTATGGCTACACCTTC. Translated, it gives CASSIGAGRVNYGYTF. Full variable domain (remainder filled in from reference TRBV19 and TRBJ1-2): DGGITQSPKYLFRKEGQNVTLSCEQNLNHDAMYWYRQDPGQGLRLIYYSQIVNDFQKGDIAEGYSVSREKKESFPLTVTSAQKNPTAFYLCASSIGAGRVNYGYTFGSGTRLTVV.

Comments on this clonotype: This sequence may be a read error, since a much larger clone differs from it by one base. This is likely a read error, given that the CDR3 carries no conserved phenylalanine or tryptophan at its end. The chain is built from TRBV20-1 and TRBJ2-1; TRBD2 is a possible D gene (6 bases). V lost 1 base and J lost 2, with 15 bases in between. This CDR3 has 16 amino acids. Germline values: CDR1 DFQATT, CDR2 SNEGSKA (reference sequence). CDR3 loop: CSARVARGRAYNEQFL. The CDR3 DNA reads TGCAGTGCTAGAGTGGCGCGGGGACGGGCCTACAATGAGCAGTTCCTC.

This clonotype was found many times. The V call is TRBV3-1, the J call TRBJ2-1; D is undetermined. CDR3 length: 11 residues. Trimming removed 3 bases at V and 10 bases at J, with 7 bases between. Germline assignment: CDR1 LGHDT and CDR2 YNNKEL (reference sequence). The chain's CDR3 is CASSQAREQFF. CDR3 nucleotide sequence: TGTGCCAGCAGCCAGGCGCGGGAGCAGTTCTTC.

This chain uses TRBV6-1 with TRBJ2-2; TRBD1 agrees at 9 bases. Germline CDR1 and CDR2: MNHNS and SASEGT. V lost 6 bases, J lost 7 bases, and 12 bases stayed unmatched. This CDR3 spans 16 amino acids. CDR3 sequence: CASRGQGVFVGGELFF. As DNA, the CDR3 is TGTGCCAGCAGGGGACAGGGTGTGTTTGTTGGCGGGGAGCTGTTTTTT.

This clonotype came up a few times. The chain couples TRBV7-2 to TRBJ2-1, with 9 bases fitting TRBD1. CDR1 and CDR2 (germline): SGHTA, FQGNSA. This CDR3 has 15 residues. V lost 5 bases, J lost 5 bases, and 7 bases stayed unmatched. The CDR3: CASSPRRTGDNEQFF. Here the CDR3 DNA reads TGTGCCAGCAGCCCCCGGAGGACAGGGGACAATGAGCAGTTCTTC.

Points on this clonotype: A much larger clone lies one base from this, so it may be a read error. This chain links TRBV6-1 with TRBJ2-1, with no clear D. This CDR3 has 11 amino acids. With 2 bases removed from V and 12 bases from J, the gap between germline ends came to 8 bases. Per the germline V gene, CDR1 is MNHNS and CDR2 is SASEGT. CDR3 residues: CASSELRRQFF. The CDR3 DNA reads as TGTGCCAGCAGTGAACTTAGGCGGCAGTTCTTC.

This clonotype was seen only a few times. This chain links TRBV30 with TRBJ1-3; 7 bases line up with TRBD1. This CDR3 is 15 amino acids long. Germline CDR1 reads GTSNPN; CDR2 reads SVGIG (reference sequence). V lost 2 bases to trimming and J lost 0 bases; unmatched junction nucleotides: 4. This CDR3 is CAWSNRGPSGNTIYF. The CDR3 region has the DNA TGTGCCTGGAGTAACAGGGGACCCTCTGGAAACACCATATATTTT. Complete variable domain (other parts from reference TRBV30 and TRBJ1-3): SQTIHQWPATLVQPVGSPLSLECTVEGTSNPNLYWYRQAAGRGLQLLFYSVGIGQISSEVPQNLSASRPQDRQFILSSKKLLLSDSGFYLCAWSNRGPSGNTIYFGEGSWLTVV.

This clonotype has more than one count but fewer than ten. The rearrangement links TRBV7-3 to TRBJ1-6; TRBD1 agrees at 9 bases. Germline trimming cut 2 bases from V and 9 bases from J; bases unmatched to any gene: 5. Germline V gene lookup returns CDR1 SGHTA and CDR2 FQGTGA. This CDR3 comprises 15 residues. The CDR3 spells CASSLDGTGSSPLHF. CDR3 nucleotides: TGTGCCAGCAGCTTAGATGGGACAGGGTCTTCACCCCTCCACTTT. Complete variable domain (other parts from reference TRBV7-3 and TRBJ1-6): GAGVSQTPSNKVTEKGKYVELRCDPISGHTALYWYRQSLGQGPEFLIYFQGTGAADDSGLPNDRFFAVRPEGSVSTLKIQRTERGDSAVYLCASSLDGTGSSPLHFGNGTRLTVT.

Many counts were recorded for this clonotype. The chain employs TRBV5-1 and TRBJ2-5, with a possible D match to TRBD1 (6 bases). V was clipped by 4 bases and J by 5 bases, with 9 bases between them. The CDR3 runs 12 residues. Germline CDR1 SGHRS, CDR2 YFSETQ. DNA of the CDR3: TGCGCCAGCAGCCATCAGGGGGAGACCCAGTACTTC. This translates into CASSHQGETQYF.

This clonotype was picked up many times. This chain joins TRBV9 and TRBJ1-1; 8 bases match TRBD1. Germline values: CDR1 SGDLS, CDR2 YYNGEE. V shed 3 bases and J 5 bases; nucleotides not matched to a gene: 12. CDR3 length equals 16 residues. The CDR3 DNA reads as TGTGCCAGCAGCGCGGACAGGGCCCGACGAGGTACTGAAGCTTTCTTT. It specifies CASSADRARRGTEAFF.

Ten or more counts support this clonotype. The V and J genes are TRBV27 and TRBJ2-7, with TRBD2 matching 13 bases. After removal of 2 bases from V and 5 bases from J, the junction contained 6 bases not matched to a gene. CDR3 length: 16 amino acids. Germline assignment: CDR1 MNHEY and CDR2 SMNVEV (reference sequence). CDR3 sequence (DNA): TGTGCCAGCAGTTTAGGACTAGCGGGAGTGGAAAACGAGCAGTACTTC. This encodes CASSLGLAGVENEQYF.